The clone carrying this TCR beta chain occurred many times. Its antigen is undetermined. These data belong to a study of CD8 T cells in ankylosing spondylitis. Notes on the study in general: Disease-linked clones bore a CD8+ phenotype and were relatively rare in peripheral blood.

TCRdb independently ran MiXCR on the 5' RACE reads; one entry per CDR3 protein. Of 200,000 to 300,000 distinct CDR3 sequences listed, 20% to 30% were seen once; the top ten hold around 0.58%. The CDR3 is 13 residues long. Trimming shortened V by 7 bases and J by 1 base, and 12 bases separated the two germline ends. The V gene's germline CDR1 is DFQATT and CDR2 SNEGSKA (reference sequence). This clonotype was obtained from a male donor with ankylosing spondylitis or in good health (not recorded which). V and J are TRBV20-1 and TRBJ2-3; D could derive from TRBD1 or TRBD2 (5 bases each). Sample: blood, either unsorted or a sorted T cell fraction (not recorded which). The CDR3 bases are TGCAGTGAAAGAGGGGTGCGCACAGATACGCAGTATTTT. It is translated as CSERGVRTDTQYF.